Below are 30 T cell receptor beta chains sequenced from a single sample in a study of neurological immune-mediated disorders. One entry per CDR3 protein, called by TCRdb with MiXCR from the 5' RACE reads. The table shows 45,000 to 50,000 distinct CDR3 sequences, with 25% occurring only once. Sequencing was performed on PBMCs. Receptors originate from a woman in her 70s in good health.

This sequence joins TRBV20-1 and TRBJ2-1, with 9 bases that match TRBD2. This CDR3 spans 16 amino acids. The germline V gene has CDR1 DFQATT and CDR2 SNEGSKA (reference sequence). J was trimmed by 9 bases and V by 3 bases; bases with no gene match: 15. CDR3 protein: CSASNPAGGYGTEQFF. In DNA, the CDR3 is TGCAGTGCTAGCAACCCAGCGGGAGGTTATGGGACTGAGCAGTTCTTC.

This clonotype was observed at least ten times. The V gene is TRBV24-1, the J gene TRBJ1-2; TRBD1 agrees at 7 bases. The CDR3 is made up of 13 amino acids. J was trimmed by 8 bases and V by 4 bases; bases with no gene match: 6. Looked up from germline, CDR1 is KGHDR and CDR2 is SFDVKD. This CDR3 is CATSDSNRGGYTF. CDR3 coding DNA: TGTGCCACCAGTGACTCCAACAGGGGAGGCTACACCTTC.

This clonotype has a count of ten or more. The V call is TRBV20-1, the J call TRBJ1-6; D perhaps matches TRBD1 (6 bases). Germline V lookup: CDR1 DFQATT, CDR2 SNEGSKA (reference sequence). This CDR3 spans 14 amino acids. Trimming left V 5 bases short and J 9 bases short, with 17 bases between. CDR3 sequence: CSASSRGWSSPLHF. The DNA for the CDR3 is TGCAGTGCTTCCTCCAGGGGTTGGAGTTCACCCCTCCACTTT.

Ten or more counts support this clonotype. CDR3 residues: CASSRSGRPENEQFF. The CDR3 nucleotides read TGTGCCAGCAGCCGTAGCGGGAGGCCCGAGAATGAGCAGTTCTTC. The chain employs TRBV5-4 and TRBJ2-1; TRBD2 agrees at 10 bases. The CDR3 loop spans 15 amino acids. J was trimmed by 7 bases and V by 4 bases; bases with no gene match: 8. CDR1 is SGHNT, CDR2 YYREEE, per germline (reference sequence).

The genes are TRBV5-1 and TRBJ2-5, with 7 bases identical to TRBD1. The V and J ends lost 4 bases and 5 bases, in that order; junction bases with no gene match: 8. The CDR3 covers 14 residues. Germline V gene data show CDR1 as SGHRS and CDR2 as YFSETQ. CDR3 region: CASSPGQDGETQYF. In DNA form, the CDR3 reads TGCGCCAGCAGCCCCGGACAGGACGGGGAGACCCAGTACTTC. Together with reference TRBV5-1 and TRBJ2-5, the CDR3 gives the full variable domain: KAGVTQTPRYLIKTRGQQVTLSCSPISGHRSVSWYQQTPGQGLQFLFEYFSETQRNKGNFPGRFSGRQFSNSRSEMNVSTLELGDSALYLCASSPGQDGETQYFGPGTRLLVL.

To note about this clonotype: Germline is not matched at one junction end, which may reflect a read error. The chain links TRBV7-8 to TRBJ2-1; a weak D match, TRBD1 (6 bases). This CDR3 has 15 amino acids. CDR1 and CDR2 from the germline V gene are SGHVS and FQNEAQ. In DNA form, the CDR3 reads TGTGCCAGCAGCCAACAGGGTGGGGGTTACAATGAGAAGTTCTTC. Its translation: CASSQQGGGYNEKFF.

This clonotype came up many times. The chain couples TRBV6-2 or TRBV6-3 to TRBJ2-5; D tentatively fits TRBD1 or TRBD2 (5 bases each). The V gene lost 5 bases and the J gene lost 5 bases, with 18 bases spanning the gap. Germline V gene data show CDR1 as MNHEY and CDR2 as SVGEGT. CDR3 length: 15 amino acids. This chain's CDR3 is CASSLEGLLTETQYF. The CDR3 DNA is TGTGCCAGCAGTCTCGAGGGGCTTTTGACGGAGACCCAGTACTTC.

This clonotype was seen repeatedly, ten times or more. This rearrangement joins TRBV24-1 to TRBJ1-4, with a tentative D call TRBD1 (6 bases). Deletions cut 3 bases from V and 3 bases from J, with 10 bases between. The CDR3 extends over 15 amino acids. Germline CDR1 KGHDR, CDR2 SFDVKD. The CDR3 spells CATSDTGSANEKLFF. Here the CDR3 DNA reads TGTGCCACCAGTGATACAGGGAGTGCTAATGAAAAACTGTTTTTT.

This clonotype was counted many times. The chain links TRBV4-2 to TRBJ2-1; D ambiguous. The length of the CDR3 is 11 residues. Trimming stripped 2 bases from V and 8 bases from J, with 4 bases between. CDR1 and CDR2 (germline): LGHNA, YNFKEQ. The DNA for the CDR3 is TGTGCCAGCAGCCAACTGCATGAGCAGTTCTTC. It translates to CASSQLHEQFF.

This clonotype was detected ten times or more. The chain combines TRBV7-2 with TRBJ2-7; no definite D call. Germline CDR1 reads SGHTA; CDR2 reads FQGNSA. V was trimmed by 5 bases and J by 3 bases, leaving 11 bases between them. CDR3 size: 13 residues. CDR3 amino acids: CASSLGQYYEQYF. In DNA, the CDR3 is TGTGCCAGCAGCCTTGGGCAATACTACGAGCAGTACTTC.

The J gene is TRBJ2-1, the V gene TRBV5-1; 9 positions match TRBD2. The ends lost 2 bases at V and 6 bases at J; junction bases unmatched: 9. The CDR3 totals 16 residues. The germline gives CDR1 SGHRS, CDR2 YFSETQ. The CDR3 sequence: CASSLSSSGVFNEQFF. The CDR3 region has the DNA TGCGCCAGCAGCTTAAGTTCTAGCGGGGTTTTCAATGAGCAGTTCTTC.

This clonotype was counted many times. V is TRBV12-3 or TRBV12-4 and J is TRBJ2-3; 10 bases are a match to TRBD2. J was trimmed by 5 bases and V by 6 bases; bases with no gene match: 8. This CDR3 comprises 15 residues. CDR3 sequence: CASSPAGGPVDTQYF. The CDR3 bases are TGTGCCAGCAGCCCAGCGGGAGGGCCGGTAGATACGCAGTATTTT.

This clonotype was observed a few times. The chain is built from TRBV5-1 and TRBJ1-4; D gene uncertain. CDR3 length equals 15 residues. Trimming left V 0 bases short and J 0 bases short, with 6 bases between. Germline V gene data show CDR1 as SGHRS and CDR2 as YFSETQ. The CDR3 protein is CASSLGAATNEKLFF. DNA for the CDR3: TGCGCCAGCAGCTTGGGGGCCGCAACTAATGAAAAACTGTTTTTT.

This clonotype was observed at least ten times. The rearrangement uses TRBV20-1 and TRBJ2-1, with TRBD2 identical over 9 bases. The CDR3 loop spans 14 amino acids. CDR1 and CDR2 (germline): DFQATT, SNEGSKA (reference sequence). J gave up 4 bases and V 5 bases, and 6 bases lay outside the gene matches. Here the CDR3 reads CSAGRLAAYNEQFF. CDR3 sequence (DNA): TGCAGTGCTGGGAGACTAGCGGCTTACAATGAGCAGTTCTTC.

The chain carries TRBV5-4 and TRBJ2-3, with D perhaps being TRBD1 or TRBD2 (6 bases each). Deletions cut 1 base from V and 3 bases from J, with 15 bases between. The CDR3 totals 16 residues. Germline loops: CDR1 SGHNT, CDR2 YYREEE (reference sequence). The CDR3 is CASSLLGGGLTDTQYF. The CDR3 coding sequence is TGTGCCAGCAGCTTGTTAGGAGGGGGTTTAACAGATACGCAGTATTTT. The full variable domain, in which reference TRBV5-4 and TRBJ2-3 provide the parts outside the CDR3, is ETGVTQSPTHLIKTRGQQVTLRCSSQSGHNTVSWYQQALGQGPQFIFQYYREEENGRGNFPPRFSGLQFPNYSSELNVNALELDDSALYLCASSLLGGGLTDTQYFGPGTRLTVL.

This clonotype was seen at least ten times. The gene calls are TRBV12-3 or TRBV12-4 and TRBJ2-3, with 8 bases that match TRBD2. The CDR3 runs to 16 residues. The V and J ends lost 6 bases and 0 bases, in that order; junction bases with no gene match: 8. Here the CDR3 DNA reads TGTGCCAGCAGCCGCCCACTAGCGGCTAGCACAGATACGCAGTATTTT. It encodes CASSRPLAASTDTQYF.

This clonotype was counted at least ten times. This sequence joins TRBV20-1 and TRBJ2-1; possibly TRBD1 for D (5 bases). Germline lookup yields CDR1 DFQATT and CDR2 SNEGSKA (reference sequence). The CDR3 length is 13 residues. Trimming removed 5 bases at V and 0 bases at J, with 8 bases between. CDR3 nucleotides: TGCAGTGCTTCGACAGACTCCTACAATGAGCAGTTCTTC. It specifies CSASTDSYNEQFF.

This clonotype was recorded at least ten times. For the CDR3, the DNA is TGTGCCATCAGTCCTGGGACTGAGAATGAGCAGTTCTTC. Its translation: CAISPGTENEQFF. This sequence joins TRBV10-3 and TRBJ2-1; D may be TRBD2 (6 bases). V gave up 5 bases and J gave up 7 bases, with 12 bases separating them. This CDR3 is 13 amino acids long. Germline-derived CDR1 and CDR2 are ENHRY and SYGVKD.

This clonotype appeared many times. This rearrangement joins TRBV5-5 to TRBJ2-5; 8 nucleotides line up with TRBD2. V trimming: 1 base; J trimming: 2 bases; junction bases outside the gene matches: 7. Germline lookup yields CDR1 SGHKS and CDR2 YYEKEE (reference sequence). The CDR3 is 16 residues long. CDR3 DNA sequence: TGTGCCAGCAGCTTGAAACATAGCGGGGCTCAAGAGACCCAGTACTTC. The encoded protein is CASSLKHSGAQETQYF.

This clonotype was recorded many times. The rearrangement joins TRBV7-2 to TRBJ2-3; tentatively, D is TRBD1 or TRBD2 (6 bases each). Trimming removed 4 bases from V and 6 bases from J, with 8 bases in between. The CDR3 totals 12 residues. Per germline, CDR1 SGHTA and CDR2 FQGNSA. Written as DNA, the CDR3 is TGTGCCAGCAGCTCGGGGGCGGATACGCAGTATTTT. It specifies CASSSGADTQYF.

Ten or more counts support this clonotype. CDR3 loop: CASSLAGTNFYEQYF. The CDR3 coding sequence is TGCGCCAGCAGCTTAGCCGGGACGAACTTCTACGAGCAGTACTTC. The chain recombines TRBV5-1 with TRBJ2-7; the D call may be TRBD1 or TRBD2 (5 bases each). CDR1 SGHRS and CDR2 YFSETQ come from the germline V gene. CDR3 length equals 15 residues. Trimming took 2 bases from V and 3 from J, leaving 15 bases between them. The full variable domain, with the rest looked up from reference TRBV5-1 and TRBJ2-7, is KAGVTQTPRYLIKTRGQQVTLSCSPISGHRSVSWYQQTPGQGLQFLFEYFSETQRNKGNFPGRFSGRQFSNSRSEMNVSTLELGDSALYLCASSLAGTNFYEQYFGPGTRLTVT.

The V gene is TRBV27, the J gene TRBJ1-2; weak D call: TRBD1 (5 bases). The CDR3 runs 17 residues. CDR1 MNHEY and CDR2 SMNVEV come from the germline V gene (reference sequence). Trimming removed 2 bases at V and 4 bases at J, with 20 bases between. The CDR3 nucleotides read TGTGCCAGCAGTTTACTCCCAATCCCCAGCGGGGCCTATGGCTACACCTTC. The encoded protein is CASSLLPIPSGAYGYTF.

This clonotype was seen repeatedly, ten times or more. This sequence joins TRBV3-1 and TRBJ1-1; TRBD1 agrees at 7 bases. CDR1 and CDR2 (germline): LGHDT, YNNKEL (reference sequence). The CDR3 is 12 residues long. Germline trimming cut 6 bases from V and 8 bases from J; bases unmatched to any gene: 6. CDR3 in amino acids: CASRKEGQEAFF. DNA of the CDR3: TGTGCCAGCAGGAAAGAGGGACAGGAAGCTTTCTTT.

In DNA, the CDR3 is TGTGCCAGCACCCAGACCCCAGTCTATGGCTACACCTTC. Amino acid sequence: CASTQTPVYGYTF. This rearrangement joins TRBV12-3 or TRBV12-4 to TRBJ1-2; D is ambiguous. The CDR3 is 13 amino acids. Trimming shortened V by 7 bases and J by 4 bases, and 13 bases separated the two germline ends.

This clonotype was counted ten times or more. V gene TRBV20-1 combines with J gene TRBJ2-2, with no clear D. The CDR3 length is 12 residues. Germline assignment: CDR1 DFQATT and CDR2 SNEGSKA (reference sequence). The V gene lost 5 bases and the J gene lost 1 base, with 5 bases spanning the gap. CDR3 sequence (DNA): TGCAGTGCTCGACAGAACACCGGGGAGCTGTTTTTT. Translated: CSARQNTGELFF.

CDR3 sequence reads: CASSLVGLRSSTDTQYF. The CDR3 DNA reads as TGTGCCAGCAGCTTAGTTGGCCTACGTTCTAGCACAGATACGCAGTATTTT. This chain connects TRBV11-2 to TRBJ2-3; D remains ambiguous. Per germline, CDR1 SGHAT and CDR2 FQNNGV. Trimming pared 1 base from V and 0 bases from J, leaving 14 bases between. There are 17 residues in the CDR3. The full variable domain, with the rest looked up from reference TRBV11-2 and TRBJ2-3, is EAGVAQSPRYKIIEKRQSVAFWCNPISGHATLYWYQQILGQGPKLLIQFQNNGVVDDSQLPKDRFSAERLKGVDSTLKIQPAKLEDSAVYLCASSLVGLRSSTDTQYFGPGTRLTVL.

In its sample, this clonotype was seen many times. In nucleotides, the CDR3 is TGCGCCAGCAGCCAGACCTGGGATAGCCGCGAGCAGTACTTC. This gives the protein CASSQTWDSREQYF. This chain uses TRBV4-3 with TRBJ2-7; D unclear. The CDR3 length is 14 residues. Deletions cut 3 bases from V and 6 bases from J, with 15 bases between. Germline CDR1 and CDR2: LGHNA and YSLEER.

This clonotype was found many times. The CDR3 DNA is TGTGCCAGCAGCTGGACCAGCGAAGATACGCAGTATTTT. Its translation: CASSWTSEDTQYF. This chain joins TRBV7-2 and TRBJ2-3; D not resolved. Germline V CDR1 and CDR2: SGHTA, FQGNSA. CDR3 size: 13 residues. Trimming pared 4 bases from V and 5 bases from J, leaving 10 bases between.

This clonotype came up many times. The chain carries TRBV29-1 and TRBJ1-3; 10 nucleotides match TRBD1. The CDR3 is made up of 14 amino acids. In germline, CDR1 is SQVTM, CDR2 ANQGSEA. J lost 0 bases, V lost 6 bases, and 2 bases had no gene match. The CDR3 region is CSVGQGVSGNTIYF. The CDR3 bases are TGCAGCGTCGGACAGGGGGTCTCTGGAAACACCATATATTTT.

This clonotype was seen many times. This CDR3 reads CASSHGQPWGTGELFF. CDR3 in DNA: TGCGCCAGCAGCCACGGACAGCCATGGGGCACCGGGGAGCTGTTTTTT. This chain uses TRBV5-1 with TRBJ2-2; a possible D gene is TRBD1 (6 bases). Germline loops: CDR1 SGHRS, CDR2 YFSETQ. Trimming pared 4 bases from V and 4 bases from J, leaving 17 bases between. The CDR3 length is 16 residues.